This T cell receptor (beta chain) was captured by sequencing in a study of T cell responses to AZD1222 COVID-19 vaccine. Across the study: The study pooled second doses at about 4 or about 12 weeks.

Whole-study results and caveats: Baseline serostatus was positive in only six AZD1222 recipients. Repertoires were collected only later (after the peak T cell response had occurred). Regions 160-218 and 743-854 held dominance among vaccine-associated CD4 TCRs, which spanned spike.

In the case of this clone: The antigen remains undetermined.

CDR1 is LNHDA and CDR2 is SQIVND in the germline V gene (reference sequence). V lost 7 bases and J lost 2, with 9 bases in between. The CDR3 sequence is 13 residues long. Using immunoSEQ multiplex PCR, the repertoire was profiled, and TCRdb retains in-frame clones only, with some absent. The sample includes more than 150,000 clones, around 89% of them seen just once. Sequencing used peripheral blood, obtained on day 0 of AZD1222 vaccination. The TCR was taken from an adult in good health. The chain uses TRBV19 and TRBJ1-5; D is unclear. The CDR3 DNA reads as TGTGCCAGTAATCGGGCGGGCAATCAGCCCCAGCATTTT. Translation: CASNRAGNQPQHF. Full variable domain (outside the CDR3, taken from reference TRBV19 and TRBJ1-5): DGGITQSPKYLFRKEGQNVTLSCEQNLNHDAMYWYRQDPGQGLRLIYYSQIVNDFQKGDIAEGYSVSREKKESFPLTVTSAQKNPTAFYLCASNRAGNQPQHFGDGTRLSIL.